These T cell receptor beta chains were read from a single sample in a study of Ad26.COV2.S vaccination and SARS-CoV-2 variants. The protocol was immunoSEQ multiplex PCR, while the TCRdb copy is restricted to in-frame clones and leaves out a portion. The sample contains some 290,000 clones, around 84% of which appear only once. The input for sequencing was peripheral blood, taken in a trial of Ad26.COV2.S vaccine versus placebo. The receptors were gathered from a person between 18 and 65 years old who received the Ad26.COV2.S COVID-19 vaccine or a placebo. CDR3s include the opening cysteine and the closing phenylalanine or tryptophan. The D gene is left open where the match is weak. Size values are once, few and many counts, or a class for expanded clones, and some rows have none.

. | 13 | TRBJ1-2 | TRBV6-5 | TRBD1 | CASSRGQGNGYTF | TGTGCCAGCAGCCGGGGACAGGGTAATGGCTACACCTTC
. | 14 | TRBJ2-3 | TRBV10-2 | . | CASTPSKPRDTQYF | TGCGCCAGCACACCCTCGAAACCCCGGGATACGCAGTATTTT
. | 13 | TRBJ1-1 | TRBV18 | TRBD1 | CASNRDRGNEAFF | TGTGCCAGCAATCGGGACAGGGGAAATGAAGCTTTCTTT
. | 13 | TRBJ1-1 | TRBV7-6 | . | CASSEGRGTEAFF | TGTGCCAGCAGCGAGGGACGAGGCACTGAAGCTTTCTTT
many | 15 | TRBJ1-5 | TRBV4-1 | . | CASSQTIQGDQPQHF | TGCGCCAGCAGCCAAACCATACAGGGAGATCAGCCCCAGCATTTT
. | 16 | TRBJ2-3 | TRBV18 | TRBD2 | CASSPMLAGYTDTQYF | TGTGCCAGCTCACCAATGTTAGCGGGGTACACAGATACGCAGTATTTT
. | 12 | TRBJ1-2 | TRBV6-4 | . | CASSERGYGYTF | TGTGCCAGCAGTGAACGGGGCTATGGCTACACCTTC
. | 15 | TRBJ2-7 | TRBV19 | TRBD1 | CASSNRGQGTYEQYF | TGTGCCAGTAGTAATCGAGGACAGGGAACCTACGAGCAGTACTTC
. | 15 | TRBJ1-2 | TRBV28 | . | CASSLARQRPYGYTF | TGTGCCAGCAGTTTAGCGCGTCAGAGACCTTATGGCTACACCTTC
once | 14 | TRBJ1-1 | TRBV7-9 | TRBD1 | CASRTTGGLTEAFF | TGTGCCAGCAGAACGACAGGGGGTTTGACTGAAGCTTTCTTT
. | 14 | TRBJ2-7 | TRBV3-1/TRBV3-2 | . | CASSPPGRINEQYF | TGTGCCAGCAGCCCCCCGGGACGGATTAATGAGCAGTACTTC
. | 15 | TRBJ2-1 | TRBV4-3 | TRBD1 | CASSQVRGRVDEQFF | TGCGCCAGCAGCCAAGTGAGGGGGCGGGTGGATGAGCAGTTCTTC
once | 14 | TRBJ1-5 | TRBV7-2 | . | CASSPDTSNQPQHF | TGTGCCAGCAGCCCCGACACGTCTAATCAGCCCCAGCATTTT
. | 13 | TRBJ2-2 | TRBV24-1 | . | CATSNTNTGELFF | TGTGCCACCAGTAACACGAACACCGGGGAGCTGTTTTTT
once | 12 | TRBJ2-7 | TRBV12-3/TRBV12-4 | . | CASSPDTYEQYF | TGTGCCAGCAGTCCTGACACCTACGAGCAGTACTTC
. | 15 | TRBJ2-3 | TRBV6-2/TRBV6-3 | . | CASSFPAMGAYTQYF | TGTGCCAGCAGTTTCCCCGCCATGGGGGCCTATACGCAGTATTTT
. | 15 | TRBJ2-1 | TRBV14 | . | CASSPGGRIRNEQFF | TGTGCCAGCAGCCCGGGGGGCCGGATAAGAAATGAGCAGTTCTTC
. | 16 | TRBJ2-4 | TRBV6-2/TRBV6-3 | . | CASSPLLTRSENIQYF | TGTGCCAGCAGTCCCCTATTGACTAGATCGGAAAACATTCAGTACTTC
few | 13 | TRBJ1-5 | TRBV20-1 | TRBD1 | CSASEGAGQPQHF | TGCAGTGCTAGTGAGGGGGCAGGGCAGCCCCAGCATTTT
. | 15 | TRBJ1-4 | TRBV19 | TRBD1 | CASSMRGTGVEKLFF | TGTGCCAGTAGTATGAGGGGGACAGGGGTGGAAAAACTGTTTTTT
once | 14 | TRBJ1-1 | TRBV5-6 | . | CASSRQSLNTEAFF | TGTGCCAGCAGCCGACAGAGTCTGAACACTGAAGCTTTCTTT
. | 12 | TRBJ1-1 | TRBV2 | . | CASIRDGTEAFF | TGTGCCAGCATCAGGGACGGAACTGAAGCTTTCTTT
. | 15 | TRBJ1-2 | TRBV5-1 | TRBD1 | CASSYDRGHRYVYTF | TGCGCCAGCAGTTACGACAGGGGACACCGGTACGTCTACACCTTC
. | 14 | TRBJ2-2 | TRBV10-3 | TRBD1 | CAIRDRGSTGELFF | TGTGCCATCAGGGACAGGGGATCGACCGGGGAGCTGTTTTTT
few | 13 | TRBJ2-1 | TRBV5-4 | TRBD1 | CASSHKGGSEQFF | TGTGCCAGCAGCCACAAAGGGGGCAGTGAGCAGTTCTTC
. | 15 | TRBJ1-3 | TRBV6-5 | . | CASTPRGRSGNTIYF | TGTGCCAGCACCCCCCGCGGGCGCTCTGGAAACACCATATATTTT
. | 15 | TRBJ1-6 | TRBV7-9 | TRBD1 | CASSAPRQGGSPLHF | TGTGCCAGCAGCGCGCCCCGACAGGGCGGTTCACCCCTCCACTTT
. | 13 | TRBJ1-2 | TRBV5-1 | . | CASSSDGNYGYTF | TGCGCCAGCAGCTCCGACGGAAACTATGGCTACACCTTC
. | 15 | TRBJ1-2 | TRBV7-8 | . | CASSLVGVPNYGYTF | TGTGCCAGCAGCTTAGTTGGGGTTCCTAACTATGGCTACACCTTC
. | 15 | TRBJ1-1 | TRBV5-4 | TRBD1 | CASSPRQGRNTEAFF | TGTGCCAGCAGCCCTCGACAGGGTCGGAACACTGAAGCTTTCTTT
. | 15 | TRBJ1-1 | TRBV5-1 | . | CASSVSAGENTEAFF | TGCGCCAGCAGCGTGAGTGCCGGGGAGAACACTGAAGCTTTCTTT
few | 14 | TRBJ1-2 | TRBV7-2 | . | CASSLGGGNYGYTF | TGTGCCAGCAGCCTAGGCGGGGGGAACTATGGCTACACCTTC
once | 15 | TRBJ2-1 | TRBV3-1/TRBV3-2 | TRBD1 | CASSPSTGGYNEQFF | TGTGCCAGCAGTCCTTCGACAGGGGGATACAATGAGCAGTTCTTC
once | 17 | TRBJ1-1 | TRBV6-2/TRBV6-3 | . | CASSLGGLRGVNTEAFF | TGTGCCAGCAGCCTGGGGGGATTGAGGGGAGTGAACACTGAAGCTTTCTTT
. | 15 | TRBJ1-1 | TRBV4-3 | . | CASSQGLSISTEAFF | TGCGCCAGCAGCCAGGGCCTGTCGATCAGCACTGAAGCTTTCTTT
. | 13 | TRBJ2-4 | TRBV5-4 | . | CASSRGNENIQYF | TGTGCCAGCAGCCGGGGAAACGAAAACATTCAGTACTTC
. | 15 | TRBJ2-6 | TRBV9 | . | CASSRVSSGANVLTF | TGTGCCAGCAGCCGCGTCAGCTCTGGGGCCAACGTCCTGACTTTC
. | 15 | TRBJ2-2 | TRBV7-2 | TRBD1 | CASSLTGSTTGELFF | TGTGCCAGCAGCTTGACAGGGTCCACCACCGGGGAGCTGTTTTTT
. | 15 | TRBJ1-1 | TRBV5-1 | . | CASSLVGSRNTEAFF | TGCGCCAGCAGTCTGGTAGGCAGTCGGAACACTGAAGCTTTCTTT
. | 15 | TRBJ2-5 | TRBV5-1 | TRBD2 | CASSLGPAGEETQYF | TGCGCCAGCAGCTTGGGTCCAGCGGGGGAAGAGACCCAGTACTTC
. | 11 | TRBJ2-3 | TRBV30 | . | CAWSVRDTQYF | TGTGCCTGGAGTGTACGAGATACGCAGTATTTT
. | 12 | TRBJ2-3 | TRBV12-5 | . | CASGPQGDTQYF | TGTGCTAGTGGTCCGCAGGGAGATACGCAGTATTTT
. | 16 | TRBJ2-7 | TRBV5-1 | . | CASSERGTGLTYEQYF | TGCGCCAGCAGCGAGCGGGGGACAGGGTTAACCTACGAGCAGTACTTC
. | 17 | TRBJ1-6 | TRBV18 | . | CASSPLRQKDSNSPLHF | TGTGCCAGCTCACCACTTCGACAGAAAGATTCTAATTCACCCCTCCACTTT
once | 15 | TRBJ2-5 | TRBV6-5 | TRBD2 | CASSYGAGGKETQYF | TGTGCCAGCAGTTACGGTGCGGGGGGGAAAGAGACCCAGTACTTC
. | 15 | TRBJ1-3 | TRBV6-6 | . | CASSYRVFSGNTIYF | TGTGCCAGCAGTTACCGGGTATTCTCTGGAAACACCATATATTTT
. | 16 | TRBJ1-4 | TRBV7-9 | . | CASSFAGQGDNEKLFF | TGTGCCAGCAGCTTTGCGGGGCAGGGAGATAATGAAAAACTGTTTTTT
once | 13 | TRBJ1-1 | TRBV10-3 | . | CATRFGWDTEAFF | TGTGCCACCCGGTTTGGGTGGGACACTGAAGCTTTCTTT
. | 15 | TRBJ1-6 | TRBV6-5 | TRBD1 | CASSSPTGVTSPLHF | TGTGCCAGCAGTTCCCCTACAGGGGTTACTTCACCCCTCCACTTT
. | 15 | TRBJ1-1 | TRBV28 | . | CASSLQGVRDTEAFF | TGTGCCAGCAGTTTACAGGGCGTGAGGGACACTGAAGCTTTCTTT
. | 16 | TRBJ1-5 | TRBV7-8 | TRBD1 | CASSASGQLAYQPQHF | TGTGCCAGCAGCGCCTCGGGACAGTTAGCCTATCAGCCCCAGCATTTT
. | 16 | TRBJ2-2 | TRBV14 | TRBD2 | CASSQDNSGGTGELFF | TGTGCCAGCAGCCAAGATAACAGCGGGGGCACCGGGGAGCTGTTTTTT
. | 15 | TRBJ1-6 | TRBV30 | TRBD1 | CAWVGDSVANSPLHF | TGTGCCTGGGTAGGGGACAGCGTTGCTAATTCACCCCTCCACTTT